Detailed here is one T cell receptor (beta chain). As yet, its antigen is unknown. The data stem from a study of cytomegalovirus exposure and HLA in healthy donors. Vbeta (60) and Jbeta (13) primers were used in the PCR. The method was immunoSEQ multiplex PCR; TCRdb's version includes in-frame clones alone and lacks a portion of them. The sample includes some 150,000 clones, roughly 63% of them seen just once. Study results and caveats: Apparent HLA restriction characterized most CMV-associated TCR beta chains in a later analysis. Several top significant clusters appeared, in a later analysis, to be linked to common viral pathogens.

The CDR3 is made up of 16 amino acids. Trimming removed 0 bases at V and 0 bases at J, with 9 bases between. The germline gives CDR1 SGHNT, CDR2 YYREEE (reference sequence). Sequenced sample: PBMCs. The genes are TRBV5-4 and TRBJ2-2; no definite D call. This sequence originates from a woman aged 55-69 years in good health and CMV-seropositive. The CDR3 loop is CASSLVSRANTGELFF. CDR3 nucleotide sequence: TGTGCCAGCAGCTTGGTCAGTCGGGCGAACACCGGGGAGCTGTTTTTT. Full variable domain (remainder filled in from reference TRBV5-4 and TRBJ2-2): ETGVTQSPTHLIKTRGQQVTLRCSSQSGHNTVSWYQQALGQGPQFIFQYYREEENGRGNFPPRFSGLQFPNYSSELNVNALELDDSALYLCASSLVSRANTGELFFGEGSRLTVL.